The 26 T cell receptor beta chains reported below all come from one sample, sequenced in a study of type 1 regulatory T cells. TCRdb reanalysed the reads using MiXCR and keeps one entry per CDR3 protein. This repertoire shows 55,000 to 65,000 distinct CDR3 sequences, approximately 67% found once; its top ten account for roughly 1.9%. The antigens for these receptors are not known. Sequencing input: cultured non-Tr1 T cells, either the whole culture or a sorted T cell fraction (not recorded which). The receptor set was obtained from a human donor in good health.

The sample holds one count of this clonotype. V gene TRBV7-9 combines with J gene TRBJ2-1; D perhaps matches TRBD2 (6 bases). V was clipped by 1 base and J by 6 bases, with 10 bases between them. From germline, CDR1 is SEHNR and CDR2 FQNEAQ (reference sequence). The CDR3 runs 14 residues. The CDR3 coding sequence is TGTGCCAGCAGCTTAGGACTAGTCGGCAATGAGCAGTTCTTC. This encodes CASSLGLVGNEQFF.

This clonotype was observed a handful of times. The J gene is TRBJ2-7, the V gene TRBV7-2; the match to TRBD1 covers 8 bases. Germline-derived CDR1 and CDR2 are SGHTA and FQGNSA. J gave up 5 bases and V 2 bases, and 5 bases lay outside the gene matches. This CDR3 comprises 14 residues. The CDR3 is CASSLLDRVHEQYF. Here the CDR3 DNA reads TGTGCCAGCAGCTTACTGGACAGGGTCCACGAGCAGTACTTC.

The chain joins TRBV12-3 or TRBV12-4 to TRBJ2-3, with a weak D call TRBD1 (6 bases). The CDR3 spans 14 residues. V lost 6 bases, J lost 3 bases, and 13 bases lay in between. CDR3 in amino acids: CASSFRGLTDTQYF. The CDR3 DNA reads as TGTGCCAGCAGCTTCAGGGGTTTAACAGATACGCAGTATTTT.

V is TRBV15 and J is TRBJ1-5; D remains ambiguous. Germline CDR1 is LNHNV and CDR2 is YYDKDF (reference sequence). Trimming pared 8 bases from V and 7 bases from J, leaving 18 bases between. The CDR3 spans 14 residues. The CDR3 loop reads CATSTLTAGQPQHF. The CDR3 DNA reads TGTGCCACCTCAACCCTTACGGCTGGCCAGCCCCAGCATTTT.

This clonotype came up a few times. The J gene is TRBJ2-3, the V gene TRBV20-1, with TRBD2 matching over 7 bases. Germline V gene data show CDR1 as DFQATT and CDR2 as SNEGSKA (reference sequence). The CDR3 length is 15 residues. With 3 bases clipped from V and 3 bases from J, the junction kept 9 bases outside the gene matches. CDR3 sequence: CSAREPLADTDTQYF. The CDR3 DNA is TGCAGTGCTAGGGAACCCCTAGCGGATACAGATACGCAGTATTTT.

The chain has TRBV11-3 and TRBJ2-5, with unresolved D. Germline V gene data show CDR1 as SGHNT and CDR2 as YENEEA. V was clipped by 2 bases and J by 8 bases, with 18 bases between them. CDR3 length: 15 residues. The CDR3 sequence: CASSLLSGGEGTQYF. CDR3 coding DNA: TGTGCCAGCAGCTTACTTTCTGGTGGGGAAGGAACCCAGTACTTC.

This clonotype was recorded a few times. The chain links TRBV10-3 to TRBJ2-2, with TRBD2 as a possible D gene (7 bases). CDR1 and CDR2 from the germline V gene are ENHRY and SYGVKD. The germline V and J ends were trimmed by 7 bases and 0 bases, with 12 bases remaining between them. This CDR3 spans 15 amino acids. CDR3 loop: CAIKEGGTNTGELFF. The DNA of the CDR3 is TGTGCCATCAAGGAGGGGGGGACGAACACCGGGGAGCTGTTTTTT.

The chain employs TRBV7-9 and TRBJ2-3; perhaps TRBD1 as D (6 bases). This CDR3 region has 13 residues. The V end lost 2 bases, the J end lost 10 bases, and 13 bases lay between the germline ends. Looked up from germline, CDR1 is SEHNR and CDR2 is FQNEAQ (reference sequence). The CDR3 loop is CASSLPQGYPQYF. The CDR3 DNA follows: TGTGCCAGCAGCTTACCACAGGGCTATCCGCAGTATTTT.

The table lists this clonotype with a few counts. J is TRBJ1-5 and V is TRBV2; D gene ambiguous. Trimming took 8 bases from V and 4 from J, leaving 15 bases between them. Germline V gene data show CDR1 as SNHLY and CDR2 as FYNNEI. This CDR3 spans 14 amino acids. As DNA, the CDR3 is TGTGCCAGCCTGGGCGGTGGCGGGAATCAGCCCCAGCATTTT. It yields the protein CASLGGGGNQPQHF.

V is TRBV20-1 and J is TRBJ2-2; 8 nucleotides line up with TRBD1. Germline loops: CDR1 DFQATT, CDR2 SNEGSKA (reference sequence). The V and J ends lost 8 bases and 4 bases, in that order; junction bases with no gene match: 6. The CDR3 runs to 13 residues. This CDR3 reads CSIDRGSTGELFF. The CDR3 region has the DNA TGCAGTATTGACAGGGGTAGCACCGGGGAGCTGTTTTTT.

The chain has TRBV11-2 and TRBJ2-1, with D unresolved. CDR1 and CDR2 from the germline V gene are SGHAT and FQNNGV. The CDR3 contains 15 residues. Trimming pared 1 base from V and 4 bases from J, leaving 11 bases between. CDR3 bases: TGTGCCAGCAGCTTAGGTCTAGTGAAGTACAATGAGCAGTTCTTC. This translates into CASSLGLVKYNEQFF.

The chain employs TRBV25-1 and TRBJ2-4, with D possibly being TRBD1 (6 bases). The V end was cut by 10 bases, the J end by 0 bases, with 13 bases between. In germline, CDR1 is MGHDK, CDR2 SYGVNS. This CDR3 is 14 amino acids long. The CDR3 DNA sequence: TGTGCCACCGGACAGTCAAGAGCCAAAAACATTCAGTACTTC. Amino acid sequence: CATGQSRAKNIQYF.

The J gene is TRBJ2-3, the V gene TRBV6-2 or TRBV6-3; the D call may be TRBD1 or TRBD2 (5 bases each). Germline V gene data show CDR1 as MNHEY and CDR2 as SVGEGT. Trimming cost V 7 bases and J 0 bases, with 14 bases left between them. The CDR3 loop spans 15 amino acids. The CDR3 sequence: CASKIWDPSTDTQYF. CDR3 coding DNA: TGTGCCAGCAAAATCTGGGACCCTAGCACAGATACGCAGTATTTT.

The chain is built from TRBV7-2 and TRBJ2-3, with 8 positions matching TRBD2. Germline CDR1 reads SGHTA; CDR2 reads FQGNSA. The CDR3 covers 17 residues. The V and J ends lost 4 bases and 5 bases, in that order; junction bases with no gene match: 14. The CDR3 here is CASSSAAGGPPLDTQYF. DNA for the CDR3: TGTGCCAGCAGCTCAGCGGCGGGAGGCCCTCCATTAGATACGCAGTATTTT.

The V call is TRBV7-2, the J call TRBJ2-7; D unresolved. V was pared by 5 bases and J by 5 bases, with 10 bases between. This CDR3 contains 12 residues. CDR1 SGHTA and CDR2 FQGNSA come from the germline V gene. The DNA of the CDR3 is TGTGCCAGCAGCCCGGTTGTGGACGAGCAGTACTTC. This codes for CASSPVVDEQYF.

The DNA for the CDR3 is TGTGCCAGCAGCCAGTTCCTAGCGGGAGGGCGGTACAATGAGCAGTTCTTC. Its protein product is CASSQFLAGGRYNEQFF. The genes are TRBV14 and TRBJ2-1, with TRBD2 identical over 12 bases. Germline CDR1 and CDR2: SGHDN and FVKESK. With V trimmed by 3 bases and J by 4 bases, 7 bases remained unmatched. This CDR3 is built from 17 residues.

V is TRBV27 and J is TRBJ2-5; TRBD2 agrees at 12 bases. The CDR3 length is 15 residues. CDR1 MNHEY and CDR2 SMNVEV come from the germline V gene (reference sequence). The CDR3 reads CVTKGTSGHQETQYF. CDR3 nucleotides: TGTGTCACGAAAGGGACTAGCGGGCATCAAGAGACCCAGTACTTC.

The rearrangement uses TRBV5-5 and TRBJ1-2; 9 positions match TRBD1. V shed 0 bases, J shed 3 bases, and the junction held 3 bases outside the gene matches. The CDR3 runs 15 residues. Germline CDR1 and CDR2: SGHKS and YYEKEE (reference sequence). The CDR3 region has the DNA TGTGCCAGCAGCTTGGGACAGGGGGTTGACTATGGCTACACCTTC. Translating it yields CASSLGQGVDYGYTF.

The CDR3 DNA reads TGTGCCAGCAGCTTTGAGCGAGGAAACACCATATATTTT. Translating gives CASSFERGNTIYF. The rearrangement uses TRBV7-2 and TRBJ1-3; D not resolved. Germline V gene sequence: CDR1 SGHTA, CDR2 FQGNSA. This CDR3 has 13 amino acids. Trimming stripped 3 bases from V and 4 bases from J, with 7 bases between.

The chain combines TRBV6-6 with TRBJ1-2, with D perhaps TRBD1 (6 bases). The germline V gene encodes CDR1 MNHNY and CDR2 SVGAGI (reference sequence). Trimming removed 7 bases from V and 4 bases from J, with 13 bases in between. This CDR3 spans 13 amino acids. The CDR3 coding sequence is TGTGCCAGCAAAGGGGGATTACGCTATGGCTACACCTTC. It encodes CASKGGLRYGYTF.

This rearrangement joins TRBV20-1 to TRBJ2-1, with 15 bases identical to TRBD2. V gave up 6 bases and J gave up 5 bases; unmatched junction bases: 5. The length of the CDR3 is 15 residues. The germline V gene has CDR1 DFQATT and CDR2 SNEGSKA (reference sequence). The CDR3 sequence is CSARTSGRGDNEQFF. The CDR3 DNA reads TGCAGTGCAAGGACTAGCGGGAGGGGTGACAATGAGCAGTTCTTC.

V and J are TRBV9 and TRBJ2-5; no definite D call. V was shortened by 4 bases and J by 2 bases, with 12 bases between the two germline ends. The CDR3 contains 14 residues. Germline loops: CDR1 SGDLS, CDR2 YYNGEE. The CDR3 sequence: CASSSRARQETQYF. Written as DNA, the CDR3 is TGTGCCAGCAGCTCAAGGGCCAGACAAGAGACCCAGTACTTC.

This clonotype was seen once. The chain has TRBV27 and TRBJ1-5, with 11 bases matching TRBD1. CDR1 and CDR2 from the germline V gene are MNHEY and SMNVEV (reference sequence). Germline trimming cut 4 bases from V and 6 bases from J; bases unmatched to any gene: 2. The CDR3 is made up of 14 amino acids. The CDR3 sequence: CASSSGTGGQPQHF. In DNA, the CDR3 is TGTGCCAGCAGTTCCGGGACAGGGGGTCAGCCCCAGCATTTT.

The CDR3 here is CASGLAAGVPNEQFF. CDR3 DNA sequence: TGTGCTAGTGGTTTGGCAGCGGGAGTCCCCAATGAGCAGTTCTTC. The chain carries TRBV12-5 and TRBJ2-1; 8 bases line up with TRBD2. This CDR3 is 15 amino acids long. V was pared by 1 base and J by 6 bases, with 5 bases of the junction left unmatched. CDR1 and CDR2 from the germline V gene are LGHNT and FRNRAP.

This clonotype has only a few counts. This chain connects TRBV20-1 to TRBJ2-7; D gene unclear. The CDR3 extends over 13 amino acids. V lost 4 bases and J lost 6, with 16 bases in between. Germline V gives CDR1 DFQATT, CDR2 SNEGSKA (reference sequence). The DNA for the CDR3 is TGCAGTGCTAAAAATACGGGTCAACGCGAGCAGTACTTC. Encoded protein: CSAKNTGQREQYF.

This clonotype turned up a few times. The V call is TRBV12-5, the J call TRBJ2-5, with D unresolved. The CDR3 extends over 11 amino acids. Per germline, CDR1 LGHNT and CDR2 FRNRAP. Between the trimmed V and J ends, which lost 0 bases and 8 bases, there was a span of 4 bases. The CDR3 spells CASGLVDTQYF. CDR3 nucleotides: TGTGCTAGTGGTTTGGTAGATACCCAGTACTTC.